These 31 T cell receptor beta chains were all obtained from the same sample, sequenced in a study of blood T cell repertoires in COVID-19. Profiling relied on immunoSEQ multiplex PCR, and the TCRdb table lists in-frame clones only, not all of them. The data contain 150,000 to 200,000 clones, about four fifths of them singletons. The sample comprised PBMCs or T cells enriched from blood (not recorded which). Receptor source: a man aged 45-60 years who had recovered from COVID-19.

V usage is TRBV9 and J usage is TRBJ2-1; a weak D match, TRBD2 (6 bases). Germline V gives CDR1 SGDLS, CDR2 YYNGEE. This CDR3 comprises 16 residues. V was cut by 0 bases and J by 4 bases, with 14 bases left in between. The CDR3 DNA sequence: TGTGCCAGCAGCGTAGGGACGGGGGACCTTTACAATGAGCAGTTCTTC. Translation gives CASSVGTGDLYNEQFF.

The V gene is TRBV12-3 or TRBV12-4, the J gene TRBJ1-2, with a weak D call TRBD1 (5 bases). The CDR3 spans 12 residues. The ends were cut back, 2 bases at V and 8 bases at J, with 9 bases in the middle. The CDR3, as DNA: TGTGCCAGCAGTTTACTAGGGGAAGGCTACACCTTC. Amino acids: CASSLLGEGYTF.

This clone was observed a few times. This chain uses TRBV19 with TRBJ1-4, with no clear D. Germline V gives CDR1 LNHDA, CDR2 SQIVND (reference sequence). The CDR3 consists of 16 residues. The germline V and J ends were trimmed by 3 bases and 0 bases, with 11 bases remaining between them. DNA of the CDR3: TGTGCCAGTAGTATTCTCCCGACATCAACTAATGAAAAACTGTTTTTT. It codes for CASSILPTSTNEKLFF.

This clone was found a few times. The rearrangement joins TRBV28 to TRBJ2-7, with TRBD1 matching 8 bases. Germline V lookup: CDR1 MDHEN, CDR2 SYDVKM. The CDR3 is made up of 13 amino acids. The V segment lost 6 bases and the J segment 5 bases; nucleotides outside the gene matches: 6. CDR3 DNA: TGTGCCAGCAGACTACAGGGGGGAGACGAGCAGTACTTC. Translated: CASRLQGGDEQYF. The full variable domain, in which reference TRBV28 and TRBJ2-7 provide the parts outside the CDR3, is DVKVTQSSRYLVKRTGEKVFLECVQDMDHENMFWYRQDPGLGLRLIYFSYDVKMKEKGDIPEGYSVSREKKERFSLILESASTNQTSMYLCASRLQGGDEQYFGPGTRLTVT.

This clone showed up just once. V usage is TRBV28 and J usage is TRBJ2-7; D is perhaps TRBD1 (5 bases). V lost 2 bases and J lost 3, with 17 bases in between. The CDR3 contains 16 residues. Germline V gene sequence: CDR1 MDHEN, CDR2 SYDVKM. The CDR3 loop is CASSLGVLGVRYEQYF. DNA of the CDR3: TGTGCCAGCAGTTTAGGAGTCTTAGGGGTCCGCTACGAGCAGTACTTC. The full variable domain, its missing parts supplied by reference TRBV28 and TRBJ2-7, is DVKVTQSSRYLVKRTGEKVFLECVQDMDHENMFWYRQDPGLGLRLIYFSYDVKMKEKGDIPEGYSVSREKKERFSLILESASTNQTSMYLCASSLGVLGVRYEQYFGPGTRLTVT.

The V gene is TRBV5-1, the J gene TRBJ1-4, with 7 positions matching TRBD1. CDR3 length: 14 residues. Trimming removed 3 bases from V and 10 bases from J; junction bases left unmatched: 9. CDR1 is SGHRS and CDR2 is YFSETQ in the germline V gene. CDR3 sequence (DNA): TGCGCCAGCAGCTCTGACAGGGAACTTGGAAAACTGTTTTTT. Encoded protein: CASSSDRELGKLFF.

The V gene is TRBV28, the J gene TRBJ1-3, with TRBD1 identical over 9 bases. V shed 5 bases, J shed 5 bases, and the junction held 7 bases outside the gene matches. Germline values: CDR1 MDHEN, CDR2 SYDVKM. The CDR3 has 15 amino acids. Here the CDR3 reads CASSQLQGARNTIYF. As DNA, the CDR3 is TGTGCCAGCAGTCAATTACAGGGGGCCAGAAACACCATATATTTT.

The chain employs TRBV3-1 (or the pseudogene TRBV3-2) and TRBJ1-2; D ambiguous. V was pared by 1 base and J by 6 bases, with 15 bases between. The CDR3 loop spans 15 amino acids. The V gene's germline CDR1 is LGHDT and CDR2 YNNKEL (reference sequence). This CDR3 reads CASSQGAAAPHGYTF. The CDR3 DNA sequence: TGTGCCAGCAGCCAAGGGGCTGCAGCACCCCATGGCTACACCTTC.

The J gene is TRBJ2-3, the V gene TRBV27, with a tentative D call TRBD1 (5 bases). This CDR3 has 14 amino acids. Germline CDR1 is MNHEY and CDR2 is SMNVEV (reference sequence). The V and J ends lost 5 bases and 4 bases respectively, with 13 bases between them. The CDR3 DNA reads as TGTGCCAGCAGTACGCCTGGCAGGGCAGATACGCAGTATTTT. This gives the protein CASSTPGRADTQYF.

This clone has just one count. V usage is TRBV5-1 and J usage is TRBJ1-2; a possible D gene is TRBD1 (5 bases). Deletions cut 4 bases from V and 5 bases from J, with 12 bases between. Germline lookup yields CDR1 SGHRS and CDR2 YFSETQ. This CDR3 has 13 residues. The CDR3 sequence is CASSGEGFYGYTF. The CDR3 region has the DNA TGCGCCAGCAGCGGGGAGGGGTTTTATGGCTACACCTTC.

V gene TRBV28 combines with J gene TRBJ2-5; 8 bases are shared with TRBD1. Trimming took 10 bases from V and 5 from J; bases not matched to a gene: 6. The CDR3 loop spans 12 amino acids. Germline V lookup: CDR1 MDHEN, CDR2 SYDVKM. CDR3: CATRGPAETQYF. CDR3 DNA: TGTGCCACCAGGGGGCCTGCCGAGACCCAGTACTTC.

This chain's CDR3 is CASTLDRMNTEAFF. The CDR3 nucleotides are TGTGCCAGCACCTTAGACAGGATGAACACTGAAGCTTTCTTT. The chain recombines TRBV3-1 (or the pseudogene TRBV3-2) with TRBJ1-1; D may be TRBD1 (6 bases). This CDR3 has 14 residues. CDR1 is LGHDT, CDR2 YNNKEL, per germline (reference sequence). Trimming removed 7 bases at V and 0 bases at J, with 12 bases between.

The chain carries TRBV9 and TRBJ1-6; a weak D match, TRBD1 (6 bases). The CDR3 length is 15 residues. V lost 4 bases and J lost 7, with 15 bases in between. Germline V gives CDR1 SGDLS, CDR2 YYNGEE. The CDR3 region is CASSPRDKGNSPLHF. CDR3 sequence (DNA): TGTGCCAGCAGCCCAAGGGACAAGGGGAATTCACCCCTCCACTTT.

V usage is TRBV9 and J usage is TRBJ2-3; possible D gene TRBD2, 6 bases. This CDR3 comprises 15 residues. V was clipped by 0 bases and J by 6 bases, with 14 bases between them. Germline CDR1 and CDR2: SGDLS and YYNGEE. The chain's CDR3 is CASSVGDSAVDTQYF. The CDR3 DNA reads as TGTGCCAGCAGCGTAGGGGACTCGGCTGTGGATACGCAGTATTTT.

This clone showed up just a few times. V and J are TRBV7-9 and TRBJ1-2; D is unclear. The germline CDR1 and CDR2 sequences are SEHNR and FQNEAQ (reference sequence). CDR3 length: 14 residues. With 5 bases removed from V and 3 bases from J, the gap between germline ends came to 13 bases. The CDR3 nucleotides read TGTGCCAGCAGCCCATTTGAGGGTGACTATGGCTACACCTTC. Encoded protein: CASSPFEGDYGYTF.

The chain carries TRBV12-3 or TRBV12-4 and TRBJ2-2; D uncertain. The CDR3 sequence is 12 residues long. Trimming took 6 bases from V and 3 from J, leaving 5 bases between them. The CDR3 DNA sequence: TGTGCCAGCAGCTTTGACACCGGGGAGCTGTTTTTT. This gives the protein CASSFDTGELFF.

This clone was seen a few times. For the CDR3, the DNA is TGCAGCGTTGAGGCTCAGGGGGCTAGAAATGAGCAGTTCTTC. Its translation: CSVEAQGARNEQFF. The rearrangement joins TRBV29-1 to TRBJ2-1; the match to TRBD1 covers 8 bases. V dropped 3 bases and J dropped 7; count of bases not matched to a gene: 8. The CDR3 loop spans 14 amino acids. Per the germline V gene, CDR1 is SQVTM and CDR2 is ANQGSEA.

This rearrangement joins TRBV3-1 (or the pseudogene TRBV3-2) to TRBJ1-6; 9 nucleotides agree with TRBD1. Germline trimming cut 5 bases from V and 6 bases from J; bases unmatched to any gene: 5. The germline V gene encodes CDR1 LGHDT and CDR2 YNNKEL (reference sequence). The CDR3 covers 15 residues. The CDR3 bases are TGTGCCAGCAGCACAACGACAGGGGGTAATTCACCCCTCCACTTT. It is translated as CASSTTTGGNSPLHF.

V usage is TRBV29-1 and J usage is TRBJ2-7; TRBD1 matches 9 bases. The CDR3 runs 13 residues. CDR1 is SQVTM and CDR2 is ANQGSEA in the germline V gene. Germline trimming cut 6 bases from V and 5 bases from J; bases unmatched to any gene: 8. In DNA, the CDR3 is TGCAGCGTCAGTGGGGACAGGGTTGACGAGCAGTACTTC. It translates to CSVSGDRVDEQYF.

This chain links TRBV21-1 with TRBJ1-1; the listed D gene, TRBD1, was not tested against the DNA. TRBV21-1 is designated a pseudogene. The CDR3 spans 17 residues. The CDR3 bases are TGTGCCAGCAGCAAAGAAGGGGGCATGTATGGGAACACTGAAGCTTTCTTT. This encodes CASSKEGGMYGNTEAFF.

This chain uses TRBV4-2 with TRBJ2-3; D not resolved. Germline loops: CDR1 LGHNA, CDR2 YNFKEQ. The CDR3 is 15 amino acids. Trimming pared 0 bases from V and 2 bases from J, leaving 9 bases between. In DNA form, the CDR3 reads TGTGCCAGCAGCCAAGACCGAGAACCCACAGATACGCAGTATTTT. Translating it yields CASSQDREPTDTQYF.

This clone has a single count. The chain carries TRBV19 and TRBJ2-2; 7 positions match TRBD2. CDR3 length equals 14 residues. Trimming removed 7 bases from V and 1 base from J; junction bases left unmatched: 3. Germline CDR1 LNHDA, CDR2 SQIVND (reference sequence). The CDR3 DNA reads TGTGCCAGTAAGCCTAGCGGGAACACCGGGGAGCTGTTTTTT. Translating gives CASKPSGNTGELFF.

The genes are TRBV5-1 and TRBJ1-6, with TRBD1 matching 12 bases. The germline V gene has CDR1 SGHRS and CDR2 YFSETQ. This CDR3 has 15 amino acids. The J segment lost 7 bases and the V segment lost 6 bases, leaving 5 bases of the junction unmatched. CDR3 sequence (DNA): TGCGCCAGCACCATCGGGACAGGGGGCAATTCACCCCTCCACTTT. It is translated as CASTIGTGGNSPLHF.

The chain uses TRBV13 and TRBJ2-1; 7 nucleotides align to TRBD1. Germline V lookup: CDR1 PRHDT, CDR2 FYEKMQ (reference sequence). V shed 5 bases, J shed 0 bases, and the junction held 10 bases outside the gene matches. The CDR3 covers 17 residues. The CDR3 region is CASSKGGAGGSYNEQFF. The CDR3, as DNA: TGTGCCAGCAGCAAAGGTGGTGCAGGGGGCTCCTACAATGAGCAGTTCTTC.

The gene calls are TRBV5-6 and TRBJ1-3; weak D call: TRBD1 (5 bases). This CDR3 contains 14 residues. Trimming removed 2 bases from V and 2 bases from J, with 8 bases in between. Germline V gene lookup returns CDR1 SGHDT and CDR2 YYEEEE. CDR3 bases: TGTGCCAGCAGCTTTGGAGGGGCTGGAAACACCATATATTTT. Translating gives CASSFGGAGNTIYF.

The chain is built from TRBV18 and TRBJ2-2, with no clear D. Germline lookup yields CDR1 KGHSH and CDR2 LQKENI. V lost 0 bases and J 0 bases, leaving 8 bases between the germline ends. The CDR3 sequence is 16 residues long. The CDR3 bases are TGTGCCAGCTCACCACCGGGCCGAACGAACACCGGGGAGCTGTTTTTT. The encoded protein is CASSPPGRTNTGELFF. The whole variable domain, filled in from reference TRBV18 and TRBJ2-2, reads NAGVMQNPRHLVRRRGQEARLRCSPMKGHSHVYWYRQLPEEGLKFMVYLQKENIIDESGMPKERFSAEFPKEGPSILRIQQVVRGDSAAYFCASSPPGRTNTGELFFGEGSRLTVL.

The rearrangement joins TRBV28 to TRBJ1-3; tentatively, D is TRBD1 (5 bases). Deletions cut 1 base from V and 8 bases from J, with 9 bases between. Germline CDR1 MDHEN, CDR2 SYDVKM. This CDR3 spans 13 amino acids. The chain's CDR3 is CASSLSRVDTIYF. The CDR3 coding sequence is TGTGCCAGCAGTTTATCCAGGGTTGACACCATATATTTT. Supplemented by reference TRBV28 and TRBJ1-3, the full variable domain reads DVKVTQSSRYLVKRTGEKVFLECVQDMDHENMFWYRQDPGLGLRLIYFSYDVKMKEKGDIPEGYSVSREKKERFSLILESASTNQTSMYLCASSLSRVDTIYFGEGSWLTVV.

The chain is built from TRBV23-1 and TRBJ2-7, with 9 bases that match TRBD1. TRBV23-1 is classed as an ORF, of uncertain function. The CDR3 is 12 residues long. The ends lost 10 bases at V and 4 bases at J; junction bases unmatched: 5. The chain's CDR3 is CATGQGKYEQYF. DNA for the CDR3: TGCGCCACGGGACAGGGTAAGTACGAGCAGTACTTC.

V gene TRBV11-2 combines with J gene TRBJ1-2; 10 nucleotides line up with TRBD1. This CDR3 contains 15 residues. Germline assignment: CDR1 SGHAT and CDR2 FQNNGV. V was pared by 7 bases and J by 6 bases, with 11 bases of the junction left unmatched. The DNA of the CDR3 is TGTGCCAGCACCAAATACCGGGACAGGGGAAATGGCTACACCTTC. Encoded protein: CASTKYRDRGNGYTF. Based on the CDR3 plus reference TRBV11-2 and TRBJ1-2, the full variable domain is EAGVAQSPRYKIIEKRQSVAFWCNPISGHATLYWYQQILGQGPKLLIQFQNNGVVDDSQLPKDRFSAERLKGVDSTLKIQPAKLEDSAVYLCASTKYRDRGNGYTFGSGTRLTVV.

The CDR3 nucleotides read TGTGCCAGCAGTTTGGCCAGGGACAATGAGCAGTTCTTC. Amino acids: CASSLARDNEQFF. V and J are TRBV12-3 or TRBV12-4 and TRBJ2-1; possible D gene TRBD1, 5 bases. The CDR3 extends over 13 amino acids. V was cut by 3 bases and J by 5 bases, with 8 bases left in between.

The genes are TRBV2 and TRBJ2-3; 15 bases agree with TRBD2. After removal of 6 bases from V and 0 bases from J, the junction contained 4 bases not matched to a gene. Germline V gives CDR1 SNHLY, CDR2 FYNNEI. The CDR3 runs to 17 residues. The CDR3 protein is CASRGTSGGTSTDTQYF. DNA for the CDR3: TGTGCCAGCAGGGGGACTAGCGGGGGGACTAGCACAGATACGCAGTATTTT.